Each of the 18 T cell receptor beta chains below was sequenced from the same sample in a study of blood T cell repertoires in COVID-19. Sequencing was performed with immunoSEQ multiplex PCR; in TCRdb, only in-frame clones are kept and a portion is missing. The repertoire consists of 170,000 or so clones, with about 88% occurring once and the leading ten covering approximately 9%. The sample was PBMCs or T cells enriched from blood (not recorded which). These receptors were taken from a young woman who had recovered from COVID-19.

The V call is TRBV2, the J call TRBJ1-2; D call uncertain. CDR1 is SNHLY, CDR2 FYNNEI, per germline. Trimming left V 7 bases short and J 5 bases short, with 11 bases between. The CDR3 is made up of 12 amino acids. CDR3 in amino acids: CASKEGFYGYTF. The CDR3, as DNA: TGTGCCAGCAAGGAGGGTTTTTATGGCTACACCTTC. The full variable domain, rest sourced from reference TRBV2 and TRBJ1-2, is EPEVTQTPSHQVTQMGQEVILRCVPISNHLYFYWYRQILGQKVEFLVSFYNNEISEKSEIFDDQFSVERPDGSNFTLKIRSTKLEDSAMYFCASKEGFYGYTFGSGTRLTVV.

This clone appeared a few times. The V and J genes are TRBV2 and TRBJ2-7; unclear D gene. The CDR3 runs 14 residues. Germline lookup yields CDR1 SNHLY and CDR2 FYNNEI. The V gene lost 1 base and the J gene lost 3 bases, with 10 bases spanning the gap. The CDR3 loop reads CASSEEAEVYEQYF. As DNA, the CDR3 is TGTGCCAGCAGTGAAGAGGCAGAGGTCTACGAGCAGTACTTC.

This rearrangement joins TRBV5-1 to TRBJ2-7; tentatively, D is TRBD2 (5 bases). The germline CDR1 and CDR2 sequences are SGHRS and YFSETQ. The CDR3 extends over 13 amino acids. V lost 3 bases, J lost 2 bases, and 9 bases lay in between. The CDR3 spells CASSSPGTYEQYF. In DNA form, the CDR3 reads TGCGCCAGCAGCTCCCCGGGGACCTACGAGCAGTACTTC.

This clone showed up just a few times. J is TRBJ1-2 and V is TRBV19, with D possibly being TRBD1 (5 bases). V was pared by 6 bases and J by 4 bases, with 9 bases between. This CDR3 contains 12 residues. Germline CDR1 LNHDA, CDR2 SQIVND (reference sequence). CDR3 nucleotide sequence: TGTGCCAGTAGGGGCAGGGTCTATGGCTACACCTTC. This codes for CASRGRVYGYTF. Full variable domain (missing parts from reference TRBV19 and TRBJ1-2): DGGITQSPKYLFRKEGQNVTLSCEQNLNHDAMYWYRQDPGQGLRLIYYSQIVNDFQKGDIAEGYSVSREKKESFPLTVTSAQKNPTAFYLCASRGRVYGYTFGSGTRLTVV.

The rearrangement uses TRBV9 and TRBJ2-1; the D gene is possibly TRBD2 (6 bases). Looked up from germline, CDR1 is SGDLS and CDR2 is YYNGEE. The CDR3 contains 15 residues. The germline V and J ends were trimmed by 1 base and 9 bases, with 17 bases remaining between them. As DNA, the CDR3 is TGTGCCAGCAGCGTACCGGGACTGGAGATGGGTGAGCAGTTCTTC. As protein: CASSVPGLEMGEQFF. The whole variable domain, remainder taken from reference TRBV9 and TRBJ2-1, is DSGVTQTPKHLITATGQRVTLRCSPRSGDLSVYWYQQSLDQGLQFLIQYYNGEERAKGNILERFSAQQFPDLHSELNLSSLELGDSALYFCASSVPGLEMGEQFFGPGTRLTVL.

The chain carries TRBV5-4 and TRBJ2-1, with 8 bases lining up with TRBD1. V lost 2 bases to trimming and J lost 3 bases; unmatched junction nucleotides: 4. Germline V CDR1 and CDR2: SGHNT, YYREEE (reference sequence). There are 15 residues in the CDR3. CDR3 region: CASSLQGVVYNEQFF. In DNA form, the CDR3 reads TGTGCCAGCAGCTTACAGGGGGTGGTCTACAATGAGCAGTTCTTC.

The rearrangement uses TRBV28 and TRBJ1-5; D is possibly TRBD1 (6 bases). This CDR3 contains 14 residues. The V gene's germline CDR1 is MDHEN and CDR2 SYDVKM. Trimming removed 3 bases at V and 6 bases at J, with 12 bases between. CDR3 loop: CASSLRGQSQPQHF. CDR3 coding DNA: TGTGCCAGCAGTTTGCGGGGGCAAAGTCAGCCCCAGCATTTT.

V gene TRBV7-2 combines with J gene TRBJ2-3; perhaps TRBD1 as D (5 bases). Trimming stripped 2 bases from V and 7 bases from J, with 13 bases between. Germline CDR1 is SGHTA and CDR2 is FQGNSA. This CDR3 spans 14 amino acids. The CDR3 here is CASSLLQVPNTQYF. CDR3 sequence (DNA): TGTGCCAGCAGCTTACTACAGGTTCCTAATACGCAGTATTTT. Variable domain in full (rest from reference TRBV7-2 and TRBJ2-3): GAGVSQSPSNKVTEKGKDVELRCDPISGHTALYWYRQSLGQGLEFLIYFQGNSAPDKSGLPSDRFSAERTGGSVSTLTIQRTQQEDSAVYLCASSLLQVPNTQYFGPGTRLTVL.

This sequence joins TRBV14 and TRBJ1-1; a possible D gene is TRBD1 (6 bases). Per germline, CDR1 SGHDN and CDR2 FVKESK. CDR3 length equals 17 residues. Trimming took 2 bases from V and 1 from J, leaving 17 bases between them. CDR3 protein: CASSQHQGLWANTEAFF. The CDR3 DNA sequence: TGTGCCAGCAGCCAACATCAGGGGTTATGGGCGAACACTGAAGCTTTCTTT.

The chain joins TRBV5-1 to TRBJ1-4; D call uncertain. V dropped 5 bases and J dropped 8 bases, with 19 bases sitting between them. This CDR3 is 15 amino acids long. The germline V gene has CDR1 SGHRS and CDR2 YFSETQ. As DNA, the CDR3 is TGCGCCAGCAGTTTGTGGGGAGGGAGAGGGGAAAAACTGTTTTTT. Encoded protein: CASSLWGGRGEKLFF.

The sample holds one count of this clone. The V gene is TRBV2, the J gene TRBJ1-2, with TRBD1 identical over 8 bases. V gave up 7 bases and J gave up 8 bases; unmatched junction bases: 12. Looked up from germline, CDR1 is SNHLY and CDR2 is FYNNEI. The CDR3 extends over 14 amino acids. CDR3 amino acids: CASNRVRGTGGYTF. The CDR3 DNA is TGTGCCAGCAATCGGGTACGGGGGACAGGCGGCTACACCTTC.

This clone was found many times. The chain employs TRBV9 and TRBJ2-3; 10 bases are a match to TRBD1. Germline assignment: CDR1 SGDLS and CDR2 YYNGEE. The CDR3 loop spans 16 amino acids. V dropped 4 bases and J dropped 2; count of bases not matched to a gene: 7. CDR3: CASSPEGTGDTDTQYF. DNA for the CDR3: TGTGCCAGCAGCCCAGAAGGGACAGGGGACACAGATACGCAGTATTTT.

The chain links TRBV5-1 to TRBJ1-2, with D possibly matching TRBD1 (5 bases). V was pared by 0 bases and J by 6 bases, with 9 bases between. The CDR3 runs to 13 residues. Looked up from germline, CDR1 is SGHRS and CDR2 is YFSETQ. As DNA, the CDR3 is TGCGCCAGCAGCTTGGCCGACAGCGATGGCTACACCTTC. This encodes CASSLADSDGYTF.

The sample holds one count of this clone. The gene calls are TRBV5-5 and TRBJ1-1, with TRBD1 matching over 9 bases. The ends lost 1 base at V and 3 bases at J; junction bases unmatched: 7. The V gene's germline CDR1 is SGHKS and CDR2 YYEKEE (reference sequence). The CDR3 sequence is 16 residues long. CDR3 region: CASSLKFWTGDTEAFF. The CDR3 region has the DNA TGTGCCAGCAGCTTGAAATTTTGGACAGGGGACACTGAAGCTTTCTTT.

The chain uses TRBV19 and TRBJ2-1; 7 bases align to TRBD1. The V gene's germline CDR1 is LNHDA and CDR2 SQIVND (reference sequence). The CDR3 is made up of 15 amino acids. J gave up 8 bases and V 3 bases, and 10 bases lay outside the gene matches. CDR3 residues: CASSIRGSGPDEQFF. In DNA form, the CDR3 reads TGTGCCAGTAGTATCAGGGGGTCTGGACCGGATGAGCAGTTCTTC.

This chain joins TRBV5-4 and TRBJ1-6; D not certain. Germline CDR1 and CDR2: SGHNT and YYREEE (reference sequence). The V gene lost 4 bases and the J gene lost 6 bases, with 11 bases spanning the gap. This CDR3 is built from 14 residues. The CDR3 nucleotides read TGTGCCAGCAGCCCCAATGAGGGTAATTCACCCCTCCACTTT. It translates to CASSPNEGNSPLHF.

This chain uses TRBV7-9 with TRBJ2-2, with D hard to call. In germline, CDR1 is SEHNR, CDR2 FQNEAQ (reference sequence). CDR3 size: 11 residues. V was cut by 8 bases and J by 8 bases, with 9 bases left in between. CDR3 residues: CASAPRGELFF. CDR3 DNA: TGTGCCAGCGCCCCCCGGGGGGAGCTGTTTTTT.

This sequence joins TRBV2 and TRBJ2-1, with D tentatively TRBD1 (6 bases). Trimming shortened V by 6 bases and J by 7 bases, and 10 bases separated the two germline ends. The CDR3 totals 12 residues. From germline, CDR1 is SNHLY and CDR2 FYNNEI. CDR3 protein: CASRQGINEQFF. CDR3 sequence (DNA): TGTGCCAGCAGGCAGGGGATTAATGAGCAGTTCTTC.